This record looks at one T cell receptor beta chain sequence and its context. From germline, CDR1 is SEHNR and CDR2 FQNEAQ (reference sequence). CDR3 length: 16 amino acids. V trimming: 3 bases; J trimming: 2 bases; junction bases outside the gene matches: 6. The sample originates from a study of blood T cell repertoires in COVID-19. Study as a whole: The cDNA or gDNA used as material had been derived from T cells, B-cell-depleted T cells, or PBMCs.

Seattle's cohort entered during active infection and was followed longitudinally. Profiling relied on immunoSEQ multiplex PCR, and the TCRdb table lists in-frame clones only, not all of them. The sample carries 350,000 to 450,000 clones, 89% recorded once. This TCR derives from a woman in her thirties or forties with COVID-19, enrolled during active disease. V and J are TRBV7-9 and TRBJ2-5; 10 bases align to TRBD1. Material for sequencing was peripheral blood. The CDR3 protein is CASSLTRDRGQETQYF. CDR3 bases: TGTGCCAGCAGCTTGACCCGGGACAGGGGTCAAGAGACCCAGTACTTC.